A selection of T cell receptor beta chains follows, all from one sample in a study of CD8+ T cells in alopecia areata. Some clones are missing from TCRdb's copy, which holds only in-frame ones; the method was immunoSEQ multiplex PCR. The top ten clones hold approximately 40% of a sample with under 40,000 clones, roughly 53% of them seen once. The specimen sequenced was NKG2D-high CD8+ T cells sorted from blood. Receptors were obtained from a human donor with alopecia areata. The CDR3 runs from the conserved cysteine through the conserved F or W. Each record gives: J gene, V gene, D gene, clone size, CDR3 protein, CDR3 DNA. D genes are given only for firm matches. Expanded clones are given a class, and other clones once, few, many or no size at all.

J gene: TRBJ1-1
V gene: TRBV29-1
D gene: TRBD1
clone size: NA
CDR3 protein: CSVEWGDRGAPEAFF
CDR3 DNA: TGCAGCGTTGAATGGGGGGACAGGGGTGCCCCTGAAGCTTTCTTT

J gene: TRBJ2-5
V gene: TRBV7-8
D gene: NA
clone size: NA
CDR3 protein: CASSLAGQGQETQYF
CDR3 DNA: TGTGCCAGCAGCTTAGCGGGTCAGGGACAAGAGACCCAGTACTTC

J gene: TRBJ2-7
V gene: TRBV9
D gene: NA
clone size: NA
CDR3 protein: CASSVEGGTYEQYF
CDR3 DNA: TGTGCCAGCAGCGTAGAGGGGGGGACCTACGAGCAGTACTTC

J gene: TRBJ1-1
V gene: TRBV29-1
D gene: NA
clone size: NA
CDR3 protein: CSVEDPQLMEAFF
CDR3 DNA: TGCAGCGTTGAAGACCCCCAGCTCATGGAAGCTTTCTTT

J gene: TRBJ2-7
V gene: TRBV9
D gene: NA
clone size: NA
CDR3 protein: CASSKQGDSSYEQYF
CDR3 DNA: TGTGCCAGCAGCAAACAGGGAGACAGTTCCTACGAGCAGTACTTC

J gene: TRBJ2-3
V gene: TRBV29-1
D gene: TRBD2
clone size: few
CDR3 protein: CSVVAGGSTDTQYF
CDR3 DNA: TGCAGCGTTGTAGCGGGAGGGAGCACAGATACGCAGTATTTT

J gene: TRBJ2-7
V gene: TRBV28
D gene: TRBD2
clone size: NA
CDR3 protein: CASSFLAGRDEQYF
CDR3 DNA: TGTGCCAGCAGTTTTCTAGCGGGAAGGGACGAGCAGTACTTC

J gene: TRBJ1-2
V gene: TRBV2
D gene: NA
clone size: few
CDR3 protein: CASSEFPAYGYTF
CDR3 DNA: TGTGCCAGCAGTGAGTTCCCAGCCTATGGCTACACCTTC

J gene: TRBJ1-5
V gene: TRBV7-6
D gene: NA
clone size: once
CDR3 protein: CASSPSWGRNQPQHF
CDR3 DNA: TGTGCCAGCAGCCCCTCGTGGGGTAGGAATCAGCCCCAGCATTTT

J gene: TRBJ1-2
V gene: TRBV5-6
D gene: NA
clone size: NA
CDR3 protein: CASSLAATDSRGYGYTF
CDR3 DNA: TGTGCCAGCAGCTTGGCAGCGACCGACTCAAGGGGCTATGGCTACACCTTC

J gene: TRBJ2-7
V gene: TRBV15
D gene: NA
clone size: NA
CDR3 protein: CATSRLESSYEQYF
CDR3 DNA: TGTGCCACCAGCAGACTAGAGAGCTCCTACGAGCAGTACTTC

J gene: TRBJ2-7
V gene: TRBV5-1
D gene: TRBD1
clone size: NA
CDR3 protein: CATRSMGQGEQYF
CDR3 DNA: TGCGCCACCCGGTCTATGGGACAGGGGGAGCAGTACTTC

J gene: TRBJ2-7
V gene: TRBV15
D gene: TRBD1
clone size: NA
CDR3 protein: CATSSMSTGNSYEQYF
CDR3 DNA: TGTGCCACCAGCAGTATGTCGACAGGGAACTCCTACGAGCAGTACTTC

J gene: TRBJ1-2
V gene: TRBV4-1
D gene: NA
clone size: NA
CDR3 protein: CASSQEVTGYGYTF
CDR3 DNA: TGCGCCAGCAGCCAAGAGGTAACAGGCTATGGCTACACCTTC

J gene: TRBJ2-7
V gene: TRBV9
D gene: NA
clone size: NA
CDR3 protein: CASSVSGSEQYF
CDR3 DNA: TGTGCCAGCAGCGTATCAGGGTCCGAGCAGTACTTC

J gene: TRBJ1-2
V gene: TRBV28
D gene: NA
clone size: NA
CDR3 protein: CASSTIKGMSGGYTF
CDR3 DNA: TGTGCCAGCAGTACGATTAAAGGGATGTCAGGTGGCTACACCTTC

J gene: TRBJ2-1
V gene: TRBV7-8
D gene: NA
clone size: NA
CDR3 protein: CASSLVGNEQFF
CDR3 DNA: TGTGCCAGCAGCTTAGTTGGGAATGAGCAGTTCTTC

J gene: TRBJ1-1
V gene: TRBV7-9
D gene: NA
clone size: few
CDR3 protein: CASSLIGGARTEAFF
CDR3 DNA: TGTGCCAGCAGCTTAATTGGGGGGGCGCGTACTGAAGCTTTCTTT

J gene: TRBJ2-1
V gene: TRBV19
D gene: TRBD2
clone size: few
CDR3 protein: CASSKSGGSPYNEQFF
CDR3 DNA: TGTGCCAGTAGTAAAAGCGGGGGGAGCCCCTACAATGAGCAGTTCTTC

J gene: TRBJ2-2
V gene: TRBV28
D gene: TRBD1
clone size: NA
CDR3 protein: CASSLISSGQANTGELFF
CDR3 DNA: TGTGCCAGCAGTTTAATTAGTTCAGGACAGGCGAACACCGGGGAGCTGTTTTTT

J gene: TRBJ2-7
V gene: TRBV7-9
D gene: NA
clone size: few
CDR3 protein: CASSSGTRSYEQYF
CDR3 DNA: TGTGCCAGCAGCTCCGGAACACGAAGCTACGAGCAGTACTTC

J gene: TRBJ2-1
V gene: TRBV5-6
D gene: NA
clone size: NA
CDR3 protein: CASSLAGHEQFF
CDR3 DNA: TGTGCCAGCAGCTTGGCAGGACATGAGCAGTTCTTC

J gene: TRBJ1-6
V gene: TRBV5-4
D gene: NA
clone size: NA
CDR3 protein: CASSRVAGIAYNSPLHF
CDR3 DNA: TGTGCCAGCAGCCGAGTTGCAGGGATCGCCTATAATTCACCCCTCCACTTT

J gene: TRBJ2-5
V gene: TRBV27
D gene: NA
clone size: once
CDR3 protein: CASSLPDRASLREQYF
CDR3 DNA: TGTGCCAGCAGTTTACCCGACAGGGCATCTCTCCGGGAGCAGTACTTC

J gene: TRBJ2-2
V gene: TRBV14
D gene: TRBD2
clone size: NA
CDR3 protein: CASNSGRNTGELFF
CDR3 DNA: TGTGCCAGCAACAGCGGGAGGAACACCGGGGAGCTGTTTTTT

J gene: TRBJ2-3
V gene: TRBV29-1
D gene: NA
clone size: few
CDR3 protein: CSVEGKDFLAADTQYF
CDR3 DNA: TGCAGCGTTGAGGGAAAGGACTTCCTCGCGGCAGATACGCAGTATTTT

J gene: TRBJ2-5
V gene: TRBV21-1
D gene: NA
clone size: NA
CDR3 protein: CASSKEGGTSGGHQETQYF
CDR3 DNA: TGTGCCAGCAGCAAAGAAGGAGGGACTAGCGGGGGCCACCAAGAGACCCAGTACTTC

J gene: TRBJ2-7
V gene: TRBV6-1
D gene: TRBD2
clone size: NA
CDR3 protein: CATGGAEYF
CDR3 DNA: TGTGCCACGGGGGGTGCAGAATACTTC

J gene: TRBJ2-6
V gene: TRBV5-8
D gene: NA
clone size: few
CDR3 protein: CASSLERPWGRRWANVLTF
CDR3 DNA: TGTGCCAGCAGCTTAGAGAGGCCTTGGGGTCGGCGGTGGGCCAACGTCCTGACTTTC

J gene: TRBJ2-3
V gene: TRBV6-6
D gene: TRBD2
clone size: few
CDR3 protein: CANIAGVAPDTQYF
CDR3 DNA: TGTGCCAACATAGCGGGAGTAGCGCCAGATACGCAGTATTTT

J gene: TRBJ2-7
V gene: TRBV7-9
D gene: TRBD1
clone size: NA
CDR3 protein: CASSHPGGYEQYF
CDR3 DNA: TGTGCCAGCAGCCACCCAGGGGGCTACGAGCAGTACTTC

J gene: TRBJ2-3
V gene: TRBV4-3
D gene: TRBD2
clone size: NA
CDR3 protein: CASSPGTSGSSTDTQYF
CDR3 DNA: TGCGCCAGCAGCCCAGGGACTAGCGGGAGTAGCACAGATACGCAGTATTTT

J gene: TRBJ2-3
V gene: TRBV2
D gene: NA
clone size: NA
CDR3 protein: CASSEGLRSTDTQYF
CDR3 DNA: TGTGCCAGCAGTGAAGGACTAAGAAGCACAGATACGCAGTATTTT